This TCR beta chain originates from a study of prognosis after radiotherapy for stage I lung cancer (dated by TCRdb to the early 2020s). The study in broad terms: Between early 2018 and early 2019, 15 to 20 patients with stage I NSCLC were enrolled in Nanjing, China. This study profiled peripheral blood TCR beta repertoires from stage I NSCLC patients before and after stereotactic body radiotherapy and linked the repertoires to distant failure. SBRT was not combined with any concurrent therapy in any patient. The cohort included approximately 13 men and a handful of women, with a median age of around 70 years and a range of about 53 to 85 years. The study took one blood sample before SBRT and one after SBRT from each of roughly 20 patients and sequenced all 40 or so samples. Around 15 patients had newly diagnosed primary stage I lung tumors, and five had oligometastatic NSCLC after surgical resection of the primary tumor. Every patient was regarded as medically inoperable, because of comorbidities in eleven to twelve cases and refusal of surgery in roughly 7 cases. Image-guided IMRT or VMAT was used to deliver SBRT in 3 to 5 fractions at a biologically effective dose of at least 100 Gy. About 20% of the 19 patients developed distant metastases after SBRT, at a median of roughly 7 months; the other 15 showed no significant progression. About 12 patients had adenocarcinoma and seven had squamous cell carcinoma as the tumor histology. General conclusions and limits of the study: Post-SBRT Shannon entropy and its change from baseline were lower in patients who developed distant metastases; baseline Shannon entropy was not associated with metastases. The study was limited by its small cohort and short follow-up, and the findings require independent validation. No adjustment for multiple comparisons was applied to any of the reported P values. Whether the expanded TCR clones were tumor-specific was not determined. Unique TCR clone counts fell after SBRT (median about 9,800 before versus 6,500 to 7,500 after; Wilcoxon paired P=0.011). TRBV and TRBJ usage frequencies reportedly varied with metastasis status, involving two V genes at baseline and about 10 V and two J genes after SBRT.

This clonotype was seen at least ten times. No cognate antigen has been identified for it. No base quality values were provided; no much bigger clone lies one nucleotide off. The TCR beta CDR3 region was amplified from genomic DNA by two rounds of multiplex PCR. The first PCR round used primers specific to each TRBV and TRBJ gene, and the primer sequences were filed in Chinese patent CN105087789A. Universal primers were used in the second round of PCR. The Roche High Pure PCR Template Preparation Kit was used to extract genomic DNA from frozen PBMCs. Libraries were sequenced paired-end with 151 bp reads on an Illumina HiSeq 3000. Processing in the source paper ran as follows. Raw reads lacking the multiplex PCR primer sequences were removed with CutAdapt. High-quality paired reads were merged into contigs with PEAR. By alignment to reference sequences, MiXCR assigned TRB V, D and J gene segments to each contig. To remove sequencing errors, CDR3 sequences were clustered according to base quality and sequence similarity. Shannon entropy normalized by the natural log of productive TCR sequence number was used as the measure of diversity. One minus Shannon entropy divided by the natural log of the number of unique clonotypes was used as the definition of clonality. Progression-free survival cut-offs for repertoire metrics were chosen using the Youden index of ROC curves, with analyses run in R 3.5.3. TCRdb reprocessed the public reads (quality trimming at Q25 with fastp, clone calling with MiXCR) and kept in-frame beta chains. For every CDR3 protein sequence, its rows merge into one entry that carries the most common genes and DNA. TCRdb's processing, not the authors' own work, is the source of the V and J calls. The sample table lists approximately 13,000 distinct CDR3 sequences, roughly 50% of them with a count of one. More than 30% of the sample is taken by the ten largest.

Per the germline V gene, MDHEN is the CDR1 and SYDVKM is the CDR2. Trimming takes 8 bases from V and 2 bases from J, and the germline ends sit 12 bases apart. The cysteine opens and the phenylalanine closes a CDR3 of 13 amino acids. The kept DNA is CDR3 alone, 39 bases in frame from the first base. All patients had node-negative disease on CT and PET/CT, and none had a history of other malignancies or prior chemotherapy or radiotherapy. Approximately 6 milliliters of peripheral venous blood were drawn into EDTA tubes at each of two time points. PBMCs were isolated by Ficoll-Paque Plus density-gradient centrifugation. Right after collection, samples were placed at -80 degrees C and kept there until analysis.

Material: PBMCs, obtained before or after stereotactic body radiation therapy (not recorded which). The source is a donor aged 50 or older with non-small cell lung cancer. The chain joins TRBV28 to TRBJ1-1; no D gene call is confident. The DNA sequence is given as TGTGCCAGCCGAAGCGGAGGAAACACTGAAGCTTTCTTT. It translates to CASRSGGNTEAFF.